This T cell receptor (beta chain) was observed in a study of blood T cell repertoires in COVID-19. Across the whole study: Whether acute or convalescent, the COVID-19 samples came from the United States, Italy and Spain.

Germline CDR1 and CDR2: MNHEY and SVGEGT. V lost 5 bases and J 3 bases, leaving 11 bases between the germline ends. The CDR3 is 14 amino acids. Per the original methods: Estimates of nucleated cell counts were drawn from the amplification of reference gene primers. Some clones are missing from TCRdb's copy, which holds only in-frame ones; the method was immunoSEQ multiplex PCR. Clone size and V and J calls were adopted from that table, with D and trimming inferred from the DNA. Here the sample spans under 250,000 clones, about 91% being singletons. This chain connects TRBV6-2 or TRBV6-3 to TRBJ1-5; D remains ambiguous. The TCR sequence derives from an elderly man with acute or convalescent COVID-19. The sequencing input was peripheral blood. The CDR3 region has the DNA TGTGCCAGCAGTCGGCAGAGGAACAATCAGCCCCAGCATTTT. Translating gives CASSRQRNNQPQHF.